This T cell receptor beta chain was recorded in a study of technical replicates of blood from several donors. Clones were read by immunoSEQ multiplex PCR, and TCRdb kept only the in-frame ones, dropping some. Found here are about 76,000 clones, about 86% of them singletons; the top ten hold roughly 4.4%. The CDR3 consists of 15 residues. CDR1 SQVTM and CDR2 ANQGSEA come from the germline V gene. With V trimmed by 0 bases and J by 2 bases, 5 bases remained unmatched. This sequence originates from a human donor in good health. Some clones in this sample may be carry-over from other donors' samples. The sequenced material came from PBMCs. The gene calls are TRBV29-1 and TRBJ2-7, with 9 bases lining up with TRBD2. The CDR3 nucleotides read TGCAGCGTTGAAGAGGCGGGAGGGTCTCCCTACGAGCAGTACTTC. It encodes CSVEEAGGSPYEQYF.